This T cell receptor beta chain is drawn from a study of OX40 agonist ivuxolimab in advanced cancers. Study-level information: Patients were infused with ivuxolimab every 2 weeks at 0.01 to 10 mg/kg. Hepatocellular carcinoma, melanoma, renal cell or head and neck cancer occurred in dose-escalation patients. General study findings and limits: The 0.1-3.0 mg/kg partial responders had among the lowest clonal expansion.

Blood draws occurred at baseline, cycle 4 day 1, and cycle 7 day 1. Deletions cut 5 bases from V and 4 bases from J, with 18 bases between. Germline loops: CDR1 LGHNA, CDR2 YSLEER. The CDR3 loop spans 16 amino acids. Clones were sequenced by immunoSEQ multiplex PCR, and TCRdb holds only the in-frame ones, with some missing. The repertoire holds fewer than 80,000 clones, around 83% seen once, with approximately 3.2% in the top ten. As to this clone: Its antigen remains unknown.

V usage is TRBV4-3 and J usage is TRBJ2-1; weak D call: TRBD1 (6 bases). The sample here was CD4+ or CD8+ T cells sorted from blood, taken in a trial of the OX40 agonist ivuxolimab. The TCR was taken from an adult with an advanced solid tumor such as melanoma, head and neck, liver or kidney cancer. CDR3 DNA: TGCGCCAGCAGCACCACTTGGACAGCCTTATACAATGAGCAGTTCTTC. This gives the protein CASSTTWTALYNEQFF.